Following are 31 T cell receptor beta chains from one sample sequenced in a study of shared clonotypes between healthy human individuals. The naive CD8 population came from CD45RO-negative cells selected for CCR7, without terminally differentiated effector memory CD45RA+ cells. TCRdb keeps only in-frame clones here, not all; method: immunoSEQ multiplex PCR. The table records about 2,200,000 clones, 85% to 95% of them present only once. Sample: naive CD8+ T cells from PBMCs. These receptors were collected from a man between 18 and 35 years old in good health. Some clones in this sample may be carry-over from other donors' samples.

The chain recombines TRBV2 with TRBJ1-2, with D hard to call. Trimming left V 3 bases short and J 2 bases short, with 10 bases between. The CDR3 covers 14 residues. Germline V lookup: CDR1 SNHLY, CDR2 FYNNEI. The DNA of the CDR3 is TGTGCCAGCAGTGACGAGGGTATAAACTATGGCTACACCTTC. Its protein product is CASSDEGINYGYTF. The full variable domain, with the rest looked up from reference TRBV2 and TRBJ1-2, is EPEVTQTPSHQVTQMGQEVILRCVPISNHLYFYWYRQILGQKVEFLVSFYNNEISEKSEIFDDQFSVERPDGSNFTLKIRSTKLEDSAMYFCASSDEGINYGYTFGSGTRLTVV.

The chain links TRBV27 to TRBJ1-3; TRBD1 matches at 8 bases. V shed 5 bases and J 4 bases; nucleotides not matched to a gene: 4. The CDR3 totals 14 residues. Germline V gives CDR1 MNHEY, CDR2 SMNVEV (reference sequence). CDR3 sequence (DNA): TGTGCCAGCAGTGCGGACAGGGACGGAAACACCATATATTTT. Translation gives CASSADRDGNTIYF.

The genes are TRBV4-1 and TRBJ2-5; unclear D gene. CDR1 and CDR2 (germline): MGHRA, YSYEKL. The CDR3 runs 18 residues. V shed 0 bases and J shed 5 bases, with 22 bases lying between them. This CDR3 reads CASSQDPPVRTNAETQYF. DNA of the CDR3: TGCGCCAGCAGCCAAGATCCCCCGGTTCGGACCAACGCGGAGACCCAGTACTTC.

The chain has TRBV19 and TRBJ1-2; a weak D match, TRBD1 (6 bases). The CDR3 length is 12 residues. Germline V CDR1 and CDR2: LNHDA, SQIVND (reference sequence). Trimming took off 10 bases at V and 6 bases at J, with 15 bases between the two ends. The CDR3 DNA sequence: TGTGCCACCCTTCGGGGGGCGAATGGCTACACCTTC. Encoded protein: CATLRGANGYTF. Looking up the rest from reference TRBV19 and TRBJ1-2 gives the full variable domain: DGGITQSPKYLFRKEGQNVTLSCEQNLNHDAMYWYRQDPGQGLRLIYYSQIVNDFQKGDIAEGYSVSREKKESFPLTVTSAQKNPTAFYLCATLRGANGYTFGSGTRLTVV.

This clone was counted a single time. The chain combines TRBV6-6 with TRBJ2-1, with D perhaps matching TRBD2 (7 bases). Looked up from germline, CDR1 is MNHNY and CDR2 is SVGAGI (reference sequence). There are 15 residues in the CDR3. Trimming removed 8 bases at V and 3 bases at J, with 17 bases between. CDR3 in amino acids: CASYAGGLNYNEQFF. CDR3 DNA: TGTGCCAGCTACGCCGGGGGGCTTAACTACAATGAGCAGTTCTTC.

V gene TRBV4-1 combines with J gene TRBJ1-1; D may be TRBD1 (5 bases). The CDR3 spans 17 residues. V was pared by 1 base and J by 0 bases, with 15 bases between. Germline V gene lookup returns CDR1 MGHRA and CDR2 YSYEKL. The CDR3 is CASSQVLGPRLNTEAFF. CDR3 DNA sequence: TGCGCCAGCAGCCAAGTACTGGGGCCCCGATTGAACACTGAAGCTTTCTTT.

The V gene is TRBV6-4, the J gene TRBJ1-1; no reliable D call. Trimming cost V 1 base and J 1 base, with 4 bases left between them. The germline V gene encodes CDR1 MRHNA and CDR2 SNTAGT. This CDR3 is 13 amino acids long. The CDR3: CASSDFANTEAFF. CDR3 sequence (DNA): TGTGCCAGCAGTGACTTTGCGAACACTGAAGCTTTCTTT.

This clone was observed a few times. This chain links TRBV10-2 with TRBJ1-1; D is unresolved. Germline V gene data show CDR1 as WSHSY and CDR2 as SAAADI. The CDR3 contains 11 residues. V gave up 8 bases and J gave up 4 bases, with 8 bases separating them. The CDR3, as DNA: TGCGCCAGCGAAGGTGGCACTGAAGCTTTCTTT. It specifies CASEGGTEAFF.

As for this clone: The identical CDR3 is also encoded by other nucleotide sequences in the sample. The chain is built from TRBV10-3 and TRBJ1-1; the D is unclear. There are 13 residues in the CDR3. Looked up from germline, CDR1 is ENHRY and CDR2 is SYGVKD. The V end lost 3 bases, the J end lost 1 base, and 6 bases lay between the germline ends. CDR3 bases: TGTGCCATCAGTGAAGGAAGGAACACTGAAGCTTTCTTT. Translated: CAISEGRNTEAFF.

This clone turned up a few times. This sample includes further DNA sequences coding for the same CDR3. V usage is TRBV27 and J usage is TRBJ2-2; D gene uncertain. Germline-derived CDR1 and CDR2 are MNHEY and SMNVEV (reference sequence). The V end was cut by 2 bases, the J end by 5 bases, with 9 bases between. The CDR3 covers 14 residues. The CDR3 DNA reads TGTGCCAGCAGTTTAAGGGCTTCGACCGGGGAGCTGTTTTTT. Encoded protein: CASSLRASTGELFF.

The chain joins TRBV29-1 to TRBJ2-3, with 7 bases matching TRBD2. CDR1 and CDR2 from the germline V gene are SQVTM and ANQGSEA. CDR3 length equals 12 residues. V lost 6 bases and J lost 4; bases outside the gene matches: 4. The CDR3 region has the DNA TGCAGCGTCCAGCGGGATGCAGATACGCAGTATTTT. Translated: CSVQRDADTQYF.

The chain has TRBV29-1 and TRBJ1-6; weak D call: TRBD1 (5 bases). This CDR3 comprises 13 residues. Trimming pared 5 bases from V and 9 bases from J, leaving 14 bases between. Germline V gene data show CDR1 as SQVTM and CDR2 as ANQGSEA. CDR3 in amino acids: CSVSGTRGSPLHF. DNA of the CDR3: TGCAGCGTTTCCGGGACCAGAGGTTCACCCCTCCACTTT.

The CDR3 nucleotides are TGTGCCAGCAGCTTAGCGCCGGGTGGTTGGACTGAAGCTTTCTTT. It is translated as CASSLAPGGWTEAFF. This rearrangement joins TRBV7-9 to TRBJ1-1; D not resolved. CDR3 length: 15 amino acids. V dropped 0 bases and J dropped 5 bases, with 13 bases sitting between them. Per germline, CDR1 SEHNR and CDR2 FQNEAQ (reference sequence). Supplemented by reference TRBV7-9 and TRBJ1-1, the full variable domain reads DTGVSQNPRHKITKRGQNVTFRCDPISEHNRLYWYRQTLGQGPEFLTYFQNEAQLEKSRLLSDRFSAERPKGSFSTLEIQRTEQGDSAMYLCASSLAPGGWTEAFFGQGTRLTVV.

This chain uses TRBV4-2 with TRBJ2-5, with 8 bases lining up with TRBD1. V lost 0 bases to trimming and J lost 0 bases; unmatched junction nucleotides: 12. This CDR3 has 19 amino acids. CDR1 is LGHNA, CDR2 YNFKEQ, per germline. Here the CDR3 reads CASSQDPQGAESYQETQYF. The DNA of the CDR3 is TGTGCCAGCAGCCAAGACCCCCAGGGGGCGGAATCGTACCAAGAGACCCAGTACTTC.

The V gene is TRBV7-2, the J gene TRBJ1-2, with D possibly matching TRBD1 (6 bases). Germline values: CDR1 SGHTA, CDR2 FQGNSA. The CDR3 sequence is 14 residues long. Trimming took off 5 bases at V and 4 bases at J, with 14 bases between the two ends. The CDR3 nucleotides read TGTGCCAGCAGCCCCGGGGGCCCAAGCTATGGCTACACCTTC. This sequence encodes CASSPGGPSYGYTF. The full variable domain, its missing parts supplied by reference TRBV7-2 and TRBJ1-2, is GAGVSQSPSNKVTEKGKDVELRCDPISGHTALYWYRQSLGQGLEFLIYFQGNSAPDKSGLPSDRFSAERTGGSVSTLTIQRTQQEDSAVYLCASSPGGPSYGYTFGSGTRLTVV.

The rearrangement uses TRBV18 and TRBJ1-1; the D gene is possibly TRBD1 (5 bases). V lost 3 bases and J 2 bases, leaving 10 bases between the germline ends. The CDR3 is 14 residues long. Germline lookup yields CDR1 KGHSH and CDR2 LQKENI. This CDR3 is CASSPTGINTEAFF. Written as DNA, the CDR3 is TGTGCCAGCTCACCCACAGGAATAAACACTGAAGCTTTCTTT.

The rearrangement links TRBV28 to TRBJ1-1, with D maybe TRBD1 (6 bases). CDR3 length: 16 amino acids. The germline CDR1 and CDR2 sequences are MDHEN and SYDVKM. V lost 7 bases to trimming and J lost 3 bases, with 21 bases between them. The DNA of the CDR3 is TGTGCCAGCACCTATTGGGGGGCGGCCGGCCACACTGAAGCTTTCTTT. This encodes CASTYWGAAGHTEAFF. Together with reference TRBV28 and TRBJ1-1, the CDR3 gives the full variable domain: DVKVTQSSRYLVKRTGEKVFLECVQDMDHENMFWYRQDPGLGLRLIYFSYDVKMKEKGDIPEGYSVSREKKERFSLILESASTNQTSMYLCASTYWGAAGHTEAFFGQGTRLTVV.

This chain uses TRBV5-6 with TRBJ2-7; 10 bases map to TRBD1. The CDR3 is made up of 15 amino acids. Germline values: CDR1 SGHDT, CDR2 YYEEEE. Trimming at V came to 3 bases and at J to 3 bases, leaving 6 bases not matched to a gene. The CDR3 loop is CASSWGQGPNYEQYF. The CDR3 region has the DNA TGTGCCAGCAGCTGGGGACAGGGGCCTAACTACGAGCAGTACTTC.

As to this clone: The same CDR3 is also encoded by other DNA sequences in this sample. This rearrangement joins TRBV7-9 to TRBJ2-2, with D unresolved. The CDR3 covers 13 residues. Germline V CDR1 and CDR2: SEHNR, FQNEAQ (reference sequence). Trimming took off 5 bases at V and 1 base at J, with 5 bases between the two ends. In DNA, the CDR3 is TGTGCCAGCAGCCCCCGGAACACCGGGGAGCTGTTTTTT. Protein product: CASSPRNTGELFF.

This chain connects TRBV27 to TRBJ1-2; unclear D gene. Germline CDR1 and CDR2: MNHEY and SMNVEV (reference sequence). This CDR3 has 13 amino acids. Trimming removed 0 bases from V and 4 bases from J, with 6 bases in between. As DNA, the CDR3 is TGTGCCAGCAGTTTATCATCCCGCTATGGCTACACCTTC. It codes for CASSLSSRYGYTF.

Comments on this clone: Different DNA sequences within this sample yield the same CDR3. The rearrangement uses TRBV27 and TRBJ1-1; weak D call: TRBD1 (6 bases). Germline V gene sequence: CDR1 MNHEY, CDR2 SMNVEV (reference sequence). Trimming stripped 5 bases from V and 2 bases from J, with 12 bases between. This CDR3 is built from 14 residues. DNA for the CDR3: TGTGCCAGCAGTCCGAGGACAGCCAACACTGAAGCTTTCTTT. As protein: CASSPRTANTEAFF.

This clone was observed once. Within the sample, other DNA sequences also encode this same CDR3. This sequence joins TRBV9 and TRBJ2-7; TRBD1 or TRBD2 may be the D gene (5 bases each). The CDR3 spans 14 residues. Germline V gene sequence: CDR1 SGDLS, CDR2 YYNGEE. The V end was cut by 0 bases, the J end by 1 base, with 8 bases between. The CDR3 DNA reads TGTGCCAGCAGCGTAGGGGACCCGTCCTACGAGCAGTACTTC. This sequence encodes CASSVGDPSYEQYF.

The chain recombines TRBV10-3 with TRBJ2-1; a weak D match, TRBD2 (6 bases). Trimming took off 4 bases at V and 7 bases at J, with 20 bases between the two ends. The CDR3 is 16 residues long. Germline values: CDR1 ENHRY, CDR2 SYGVKD. CDR3: CAISGYQTRRENEQFF. The DNA for the CDR3 is TGTGCCATCAGTGGTTACCAGACTAGGCGTGAGAATGAGCAGTTCTTC.

J is TRBJ1-5 and V is TRBV18, with 7 bases aligning to TRBD1. Per the germline V gene, CDR1 is KGHSH and CDR2 is LQKENI. The V segment lost 2 bases and the J segment 3 bases; nucleotides outside the gene matches: 10. CDR3 size: 17 residues. The CDR3 region is CASSPDGGGRNNQPQHF. Written as DNA, the CDR3 is TGTGCCAGCTCACCAGATGGAGGGGGCAGGAACAATCAGCCCCAGCATTTT.

V and J are TRBV7-9 and TRBJ2-7; the D is unclear. This CDR3 spans 17 amino acids. The ends were cut back, 4 bases at V and 4 bases at J, with 23 bases in the middle. Germline assignment: CDR1 SEHNR and CDR2 FQNEAQ (reference sequence). The CDR3 spells CASSSSLIAEPDYEQYF. The DNA for the CDR3 is TGTGCCAGCAGCTCCTCCTTGATCGCGGAGCCAGATTACGAGCAGTACTTC.

This clone occurred once. The V gene is TRBV7-8, the J gene TRBJ2-7, with 8 bases fitting TRBD1. Unmatched junction bases numbered 5, after V lost 6 bases and J lost 1 base. Germline CDR1 SGHVS, CDR2 FQNEAQ. This CDR3 contains 14 residues. The CDR3 region is CASSPGGPSYEQYF. The CDR3 DNA follows: TGTGCCAGCAGTCCAGGGGGCCCGTCCTACGAGCAGTACTTC.

The gene calls are TRBV5-4 and TRBJ2-1, with TRBD2 matching 8 bases. CDR3 length: 15 residues. J lost 8 bases, V lost 2 bases, and 9 bases had no gene match. Germline loops: CDR1 SGHNT, CDR2 YYREEE (reference sequence). The CDR3 DNA reads TGTGCCAGCAGCTTAAAGCGGGAGCTTGGGGATGAGCAGTTCTTC. Translating gives CASSLKRELGDEQFF.

This chain joins TRBV27 and TRBJ2-7; 8 positions match TRBD1. CDR1 MNHEY and CDR2 SMNVEV come from the germline V gene (reference sequence). The junction had 5 bases not matched to a gene; V was cut back by 1 base and J by 3 bases. The length of the CDR3 is 15 residues. CDR3 sequence: CASSLFGQGDYEQYF. The CDR3 DNA sequence: TGTGCCAGCAGTTTATTCGGACAGGGAGACTACGAGCAGTACTTC.

In regard to this clone: Other DNA variants within this sample encode the same CDR3. V and J are TRBV7-9 and TRBJ2-3; 13 bases are a match to TRBD2. The CDR3 spans 15 residues. V lost 5 bases to trimming and J lost 3 bases; unmatched junction nucleotides: 2. The germline CDR1 and CDR2 sequences are SEHNR and FQNEAQ (reference sequence). CDR3 amino acids: CASSLTSGRTDTQYF. CDR3 nucleotides: TGTGCCAGCAGCCTGACTAGCGGGAGGACAGATACGCAGTATTTT.

Worth noting for this clone: Other DNA sequences in this specimen translate into the identical CDR3. The V gene is TRBV11-2, the J gene TRBJ1-1; TRBD1 might be the D (5 bases). Germline V CDR1 and CDR2: SGHAT, FQNNGV. The V end was cut by 6 bases, the J end by 1 base, with 9 bases between. The length of the CDR3 is 13 residues. CDR3 sequence (DNA): TGTGCCAGCAGGGCCGGGGGGAACACTGAAGCTTTCTTT. Translating it yields CASRAGGNTEAFF.

The chain uses TRBV5-1 and TRBJ1-1, with D tentatively TRBD1 (6 bases). Germline V gives CDR1 SGHRS, CDR2 YFSETQ. Trimming took off 4 bases at V and 1 base at J, with 11 bases between the two ends. This CDR3 region has 14 residues. In nucleotides, the CDR3 is TGCGCCAGCAGCAAGGGGGACCGGAACACTGAAGCTTTCTTT. As protein: CASSKGDRNTEAFF.